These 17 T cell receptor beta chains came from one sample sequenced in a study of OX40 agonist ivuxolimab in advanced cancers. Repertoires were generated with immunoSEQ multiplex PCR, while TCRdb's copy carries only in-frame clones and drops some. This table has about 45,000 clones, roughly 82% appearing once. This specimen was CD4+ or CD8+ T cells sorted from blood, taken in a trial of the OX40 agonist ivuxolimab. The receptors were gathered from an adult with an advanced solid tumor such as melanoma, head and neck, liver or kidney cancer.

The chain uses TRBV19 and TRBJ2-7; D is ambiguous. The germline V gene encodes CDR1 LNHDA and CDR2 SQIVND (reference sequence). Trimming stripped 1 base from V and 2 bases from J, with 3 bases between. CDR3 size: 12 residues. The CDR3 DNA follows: TGTGCCAGTAGTATAGGCGCCTACGAGCAGTACTTC. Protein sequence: CASSIGAYEQYF.

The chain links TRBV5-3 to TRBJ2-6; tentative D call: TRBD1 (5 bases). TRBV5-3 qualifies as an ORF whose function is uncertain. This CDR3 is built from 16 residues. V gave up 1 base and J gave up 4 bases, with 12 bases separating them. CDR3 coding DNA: TGTGCCAGAAGCTTGTCCCTCCCAGGGGGGGCCAACGTCCTGACTTTC. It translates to CARSLSLPGGANVLTF.

The DNA for the CDR3 is TGTGCCATCAGTGGGGGGGGGACAGGGACCTACGAGCAGTACTTC. Translated, it gives CAISGGGTGTYEQYF. V gene TRBV10-3 combines with J gene TRBJ2-7; 9 bases match TRBD1. Germline-derived CDR1 and CDR2 are ENHRY and SYGVKD. V lost 4 bases, J lost 2 bases, and 6 bases stayed unmatched. The CDR3 contains 15 residues.

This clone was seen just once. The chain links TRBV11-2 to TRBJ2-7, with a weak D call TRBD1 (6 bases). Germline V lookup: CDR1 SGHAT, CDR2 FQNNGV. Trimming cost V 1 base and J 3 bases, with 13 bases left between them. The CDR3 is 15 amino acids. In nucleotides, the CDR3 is TGTGCCAGCAGCTTAGCCGCGGACAGACTCTACGAGCAGTACTTC. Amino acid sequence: CASSLAADRLYEQYF.

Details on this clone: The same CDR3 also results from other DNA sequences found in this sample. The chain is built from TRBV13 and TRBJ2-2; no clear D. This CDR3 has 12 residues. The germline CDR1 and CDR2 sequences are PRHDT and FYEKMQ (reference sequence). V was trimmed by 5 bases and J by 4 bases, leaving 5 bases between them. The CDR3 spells CASSRGTGELFF. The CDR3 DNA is TGTGCCAGCAGCCGAGGCACCGGGGAGCTGTTTTTT.

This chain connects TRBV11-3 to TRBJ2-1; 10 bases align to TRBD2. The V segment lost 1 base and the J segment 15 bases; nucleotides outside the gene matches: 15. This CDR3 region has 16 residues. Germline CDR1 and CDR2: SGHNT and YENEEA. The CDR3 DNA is TGTGCCAGCAGCTTAGGTGGACTAGCGGAGGGGCCAGGCCTGTTCTTC. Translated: CASSLGGLAEGPGLFF. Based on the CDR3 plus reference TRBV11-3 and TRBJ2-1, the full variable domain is EAGVVQSPRYKIIEKKQPVAFWCNPISGHNTLYWYLQNLGQGPELLIRYENEEAVDDSQLPKDRFSAERLKGVDSTLKIQPAELGDSAVYLCASSLGGLAEGPGLFFGPGTRLTVL.

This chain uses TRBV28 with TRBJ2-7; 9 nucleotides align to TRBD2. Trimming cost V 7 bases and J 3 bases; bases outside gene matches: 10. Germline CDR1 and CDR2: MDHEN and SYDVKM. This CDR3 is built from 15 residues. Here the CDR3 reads CASKVRTSAGYEQYF. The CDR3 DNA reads TGTGCCAGCAAAGTGAGGACTAGCGCGGGCTACGAGCAGTACTTC.

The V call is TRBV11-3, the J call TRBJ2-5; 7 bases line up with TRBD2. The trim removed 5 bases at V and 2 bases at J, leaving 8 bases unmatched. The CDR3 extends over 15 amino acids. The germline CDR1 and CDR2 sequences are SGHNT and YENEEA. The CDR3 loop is CASSQWAGVQETQYF. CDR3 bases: TGTGCCAGCAGCCAATGGGCGGGGGTACAAGAGACCCAGTACTTC. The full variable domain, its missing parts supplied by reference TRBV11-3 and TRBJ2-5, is EAGVVQSPRYKIIEKKQPVAFWCNPISGHNTLYWYLQNLGQGPELLIRYENEEAVDDSQLPKDRFSAERLKGVDSTLKIQPAELGDSAVYLCASSQWAGVQETQYFGPGTRLLVL.

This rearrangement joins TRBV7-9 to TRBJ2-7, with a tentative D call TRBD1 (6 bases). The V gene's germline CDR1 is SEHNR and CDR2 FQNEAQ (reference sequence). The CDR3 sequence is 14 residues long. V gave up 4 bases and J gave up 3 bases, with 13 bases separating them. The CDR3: CASSSSTGLYEQYF. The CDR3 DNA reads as TGTGCCAGCAGCTCCTCCACAGGGCTCTACGAGCAGTACTTC.

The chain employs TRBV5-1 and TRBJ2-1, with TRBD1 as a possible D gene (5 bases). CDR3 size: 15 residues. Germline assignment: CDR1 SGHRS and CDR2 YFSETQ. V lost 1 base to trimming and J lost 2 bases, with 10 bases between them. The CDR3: CASSLTGVTYNEQFF. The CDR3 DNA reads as TGCGCCAGCAGCTTGACAGGCGTTACCTACAATGAGCAGTTCTTC.

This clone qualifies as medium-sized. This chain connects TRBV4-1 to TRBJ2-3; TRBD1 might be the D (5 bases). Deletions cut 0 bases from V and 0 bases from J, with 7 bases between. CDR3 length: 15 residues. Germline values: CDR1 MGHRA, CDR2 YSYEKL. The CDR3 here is CASSQEGRSTDTQYF. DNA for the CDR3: TGCGCCAGCAGCCAAGAGGGGCGAAGCACAGATACGCAGTATTTT.

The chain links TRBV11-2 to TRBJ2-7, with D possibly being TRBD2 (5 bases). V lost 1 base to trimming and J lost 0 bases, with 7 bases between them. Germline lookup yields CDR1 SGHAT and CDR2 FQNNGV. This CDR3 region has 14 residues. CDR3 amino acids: CASSLGGSSYEQYF. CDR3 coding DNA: TGTGCCAGCAGCTTAGGAGGGAGCTCCTACGAGCAGTACTTC. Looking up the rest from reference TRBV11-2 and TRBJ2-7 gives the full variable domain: EAGVAQSPRYKIIEKRQSVAFWCNPISGHATLYWYQQILGQGPKLLIQFQNNGVVDDSQLPKDRFSAERLKGVDSTLKIQPAKLEDSAVYLCASSLGGSSYEQYFGPGTRLTVT.

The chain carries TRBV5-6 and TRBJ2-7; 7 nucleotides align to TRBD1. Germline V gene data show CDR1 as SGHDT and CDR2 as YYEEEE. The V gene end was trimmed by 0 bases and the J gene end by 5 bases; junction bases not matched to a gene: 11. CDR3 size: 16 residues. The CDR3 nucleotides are TGTGCCAGCAGCTTGGTGGGTGTAGGGGGCTACCACGAGCAGTACTTC. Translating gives CASSLVGVGGYHEQYF.

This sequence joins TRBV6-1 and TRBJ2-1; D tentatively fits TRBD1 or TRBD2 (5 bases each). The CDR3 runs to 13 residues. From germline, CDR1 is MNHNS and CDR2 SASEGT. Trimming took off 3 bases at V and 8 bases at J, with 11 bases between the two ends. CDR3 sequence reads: CASSDGTFYEQFF. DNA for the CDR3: TGTGCCAGCAGTGATGGGACCTTTTATGAGCAGTTCTTC.

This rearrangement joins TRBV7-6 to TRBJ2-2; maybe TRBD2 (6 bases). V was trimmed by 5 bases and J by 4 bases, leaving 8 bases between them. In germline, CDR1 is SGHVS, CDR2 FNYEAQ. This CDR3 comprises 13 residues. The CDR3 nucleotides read TGTGCCAGCAGCAGGGACTCCACCGGGGAGCTGTTTTTT. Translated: CASSRDSTGELFF. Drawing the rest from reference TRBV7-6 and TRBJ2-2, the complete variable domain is GAGVSQSPRYKVTKRGQDVALRCDPISGHVSLYWYRQALGQGPEFLTYFNYEAQQDKSGLPNDRFSAERPEGSISTLTIQRTEQRDSAMYRCASSRDSTGELFFGEGSRLTVL.

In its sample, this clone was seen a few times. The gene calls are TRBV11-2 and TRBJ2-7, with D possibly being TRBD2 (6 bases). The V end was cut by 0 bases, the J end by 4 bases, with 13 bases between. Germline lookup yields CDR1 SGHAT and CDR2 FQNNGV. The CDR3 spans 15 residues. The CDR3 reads CASSLEGGLGYEQYF. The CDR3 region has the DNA TGTGCCAGCAGCTTAGAGGGAGGCCTGGGGTACGAGCAGTACTTC.

The CDR3 nucleotides read TGTGCCAGCAGTACATACAGGGACTCCTACGAGCAGTACTTC. Translating it yields CASSTYRDSYEQYF. The rearrangement links TRBV28 to TRBJ2-7; a possible D gene is TRBD1 (6 bases). CDR1 is MDHEN, CDR2 SYDVKM, per germline. With 5 bases removed from V and 0 bases from J, the gap between germline ends came to 11 bases. CDR3 size: 14 residues.